Listed below are T cell receptor beta chains from one sample, sequenced in a study of blood T cell repertoires in COVID-19. Assay: immunoSEQ multiplex PCR; the TCRdb copy retains only in-frame clones and omits some. The sample lists tens of thousands of clones; just over 85% were seen once. What was sequenced was peripheral blood. These receptors originate from a woman of 80 years or more in a cohort sampled during active or convalescent COVID-19. Both conserved end residues are trimmed from each CDR3.

cdr3_aa: AINTGTGEGGYT
v_call: TRBV10-3

cdr3_aa: ASSIWGGEGVAKNIQY
v_call: TRBV19

cdr3_aa: ASSSRLAGGNEQF
v_call: TRBV7-9

cdr3_aa: ATSRDGTATEAF
v_call: TRBV15

cdr3_aa: AWSRTGANEKLF
v_call: TRBV30

cdr3_aa: ASSLRFGTGGKNTEAF
v_call: TRBV5-6

cdr3_aa: ASSLVTSGGGNEQF
v_call: TRBV5-1

cdr3_aa: ASSLGSGSQETQY
v_call: TRBV7-2

cdr3_aa: ASSIPLGAGVEGEETQY
v_call: TRBV11-3

cdr3_aa: ATSDRHVDGYT
v_call: TRBV24-1

cdr3_aa: ATSDPSGAGDEQF
v_call: TRBV24-1

cdr3_aa: ASMGLAGGEETQY
v_call: TRBV19

cdr3_aa: ASAAQDSKNSPLH
v_call: TRBV7-2

cdr3_aa: ASSKLGGGSYEQY
v_call: TRBV2

cdr3_aa: ASSLAKNSPLH
v_call: TRBV5-4

cdr3_aa: ASSLTGGLTEAF
v_call: TRBV7-3

cdr3_aa: ASSQGGQGARGYT
v_call: TRBV4-1

cdr3_aa: ASRTTGLGFSYEQY
v_call: TRBV19

cdr3_aa: ASSLSSNYGYT
v_call: TRBV27

cdr3_aa: ASSLVAEETQY
v_call: TRBV5-1

cdr3_aa: ASSLRDRGTTGELF
v_call: TRBV5-6

cdr3_aa: ASSLRAGDVDTQY
v_call: TRBV7-3

cdr3_aa: ASQGGVHYEQY
v_call: TRBV28

cdr3_aa: ASREGAGTTYNEQF
v_call: TRBV11-2

cdr3_aa: ASSLEAGGLYNEQF
v_call: TRBV5-1

cdr3_aa: ASRLDRNSPLH
v_call: TRBV27

cdr3_aa: ASSQPGTGGRYGYT
v_call: TRBV4-1

cdr3_aa: ASEVRKLSEGYT
v_call: TRBV2

cdr3_aa: ASSLEQGLYNEQF
v_call: TRBV5-1

cdr3_aa: ASSRGVMNTEAF
v_call: TRBV28

cdr3_aa: ASSIIYGVSYGYT
v_call: TRBV19

cdr3_aa: ASSHLAGGEETQY
v_call: TRBV18

cdr3_aa: ASSPQNRGRSPLH
v_call: TRBV28

cdr3_aa: ASRAWSWRDTEAF
v_call: TRBV6-5

cdr3_aa: AIGPTGAGEKLF
v_call: TRBV10-3

cdr3_aa: ASSAGMAGGGNEQF
v_call: TRBV2

cdr3_aa: ASSSPGRRGRVSTEAF
v_call: TRBV7-9

cdr3_aa: ASSERRATASTDTQY
v_call: TRBV6-1

cdr3_aa: ASSFFSRVFCYGYT
v_call: TRBV5-1

cdr3_aa: ASSYGQSAVRSAEAF
v_call: TRBV5-4

cdr3_aa: ASSLGQATNEKLF
v_call: TRBV5-1

cdr3_aa: ASSGTSVYNEQF
v_call: TRBV6-5

cdr3_aa: ASSVEGSSSYNEQF
v_call: TRBV9

cdr3_aa: ASSLATGTNTGELF
v_call: TRBV11-2

cdr3_aa: ASSPSGVSNQPQH
v_call: TRBV28

cdr3_aa: ASTPSTGGGNQPQH
v_call: TRBV19